This TCR beta chain was recovered during a study of CD4 T cells in relation to SARS-CoV-2 and coronaviruses. Study summary: A couple of subjects were Hispanic; patients were roughly 8 males and 4 females.

Some clones are missing from TCRdb's copy, which holds only in-frame ones; the method was immunoSEQ multiplex PCR. The sample consists of about 36,000 clones, over 60% of them appearing once. V lost 3 bases and J 0 bases, leaving 4 bases between the germline ends. This CDR3 region has 14 residues. Germline V gene sequence: CDR1 SGDLS, CDR2 YYNGEE. As for this clone: Its antigen is unknown.

Naive or memory CD4+ cells were cultured 1:1 with T cell-depleted PBMCs plus CEF. Input material: memory CD4+ T cells from PBMCs, cultured in vitro. This TCR came from an adult with COVID-19. The rearrangement joins TRBV9 to TRBJ2-6; no reliable D call. The CDR3 protein is CASSAPSGANVLTF. In DNA, the CDR3 is TGTGCCAGCAGCGCACCCTCTGGGGCCAACGTCCTGACTTTC.